The clone carrying this TCR beta chain was recorded many times. This entry comes from a study of T cell repertoires in cytomegalovirus infection. Study background: It can be stated that public TCR beta signatures indicated CMV infection as well as a matching HLA type.

Germline lookup yields CDR1 MDHEN and CDR2 SYDVKM. V lost 4 bases and J lost 4; bases outside the gene matches: 6. CDR3 length: 16 amino acids. TCRdb analysed the reads with MiXCR anew, one entry per CDR3 protein. This table holds roughly 230,000 distinct CDR3 sequences, 9% to 15% found once. The rearrangement uses TRBV28 and TRBJ2-5; 13 bases align to TRBD2. This receptor was obtained from a human donor in good health (CMV status not recorded). Some clones in this sample may be carry-over from other donors' samples. Sequenced material: PBMCs. CDR3 amino acids: CASSSPGTSGIETQYF. CDR3 sequence (DNA): TGTGCCAGCAGTTCCCCCGGGACTAGCGGGATAGAGACCCAGTACTTC.